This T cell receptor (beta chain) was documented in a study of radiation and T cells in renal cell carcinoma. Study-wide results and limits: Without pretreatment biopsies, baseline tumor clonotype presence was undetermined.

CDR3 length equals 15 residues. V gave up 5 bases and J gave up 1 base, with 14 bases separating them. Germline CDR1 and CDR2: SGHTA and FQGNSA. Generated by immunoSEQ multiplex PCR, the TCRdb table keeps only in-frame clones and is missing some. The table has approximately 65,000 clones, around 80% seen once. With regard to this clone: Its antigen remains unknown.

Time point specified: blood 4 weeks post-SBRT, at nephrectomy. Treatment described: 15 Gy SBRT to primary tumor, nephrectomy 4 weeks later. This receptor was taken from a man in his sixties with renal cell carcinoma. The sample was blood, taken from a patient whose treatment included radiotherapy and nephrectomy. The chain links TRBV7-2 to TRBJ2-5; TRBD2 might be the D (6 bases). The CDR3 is CASSLDQGGQETQYF. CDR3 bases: TGTGCCAGCAGCCTCGACCAGGGAGGCCAAGAGACCCAGTACTTC.